This TCR beta chain was found in a study of cytomegalovirus exposure and HLA in healthy donors. Study results and limitations: Most likely, a cluster of highly shared sequence variants arose as a sequencing artifact. With later analysis, a missense DCLRE1C variant became linked to TCR beta V- and J-gene trimming.

The CDR3 runs 13 residues. J was trimmed by 4 bases and V by 5 bases; bases with no gene match: 3. Germline-derived CDR1 and CDR2 are SEHNR and FQNEAQ (reference sequence). With respect to this clone: Its antigen remains unknown.

Primers for the PCR totalled 60 Vbeta and 13 Jbeta. The protocol was immunoSEQ multiplex PCR, while the TCRdb copy is restricted to in-frame clones and leaves out a portion. Found here are 150,000 to 200,000 clones, 84% of them singletons; the top ten hold around 4.9%. The receptor was derived from a girl aged 10-17 years in good health and CMV-seropositive. The source material was PBMCs. The chain joins TRBV7-9 to TRBJ1-1, with TRBD1 identical over 8 bases. The DNA of the CDR3 is TGTGCCAGCAGCCCCACAGGGGGCACTGAAGCTTTCTTT. It specifies CASSPTGGTEAFF.